This TCR beta chain was retrieved from a study of T cell repertoires in cytomegalovirus infection. Looking at the study overall: It was the public TCR beta signatures that indicated both CMV infection and matching HLA type. Findings of the study overall: CMV-specific TCR beta clonotypes restricted by HLA-C were the ones dominating the ex vivo response. Adding up the frequency of public TCR beta families identified people who carried CMV plus the relevant HLA.

The CDR3 runs 14 residues. The germline gives CDR1 DFQATT, CDR2 SNEGSKA (reference sequence). V shed 6 bases, J shed 3 bases, and the junction held 10 bases outside the gene matches. TCRdb re-analysed the reads in MiXCR, keeping a single row per CDR3 protein. The sample gives just over 150,000 distinct CDR3 sequences, about a quarter of which show up once; roughly 11% is in the top ten. A word on this clonotype: The target antigen is unknown.

This TCR was recovered from a human donor in good health (CMV status not recorded). Some clones in this sample may be carry-over from other donors' samples. The chain has TRBV20-1 and TRBJ2-7; the match to TRBD1 covers 8 bases. The sequencing sample was made of PBMCs. The CDR3 loop reads CSANRQGRVYEQYF. Here the CDR3 DNA reads TGCAGTGCCAACCGACAGGGGAGAGTCTACGAGCAGTACTTC.